The next 18 T cell receptor beta chains were all read from a single sample in a study of Graves' ophthalmopathy and Graves' hyperthyroidism. The sequenced template was RNA, covering the TCR beta CDR3 region. HTBI-primed RT-PCR formed the first round, and a multiplex PCR formed the second. TCRdb passed the multiplex PCR reads through MiXCR, listing each CDR3 protein once. This table holds about 370,000 distinct CDR3 sequences, about 18% found once. Sequenced input: peripheral blood. The receptors shown here come from a young woman with Graves' ophthalmopathy.

This clonotype was observed at least ten times. V gene TRBV7-8 combines with J gene TRBJ2-7, with D possibly TRBD1 on 5 matching bases. This CDR3 contains 17 residues. Germline V CDR1 and CDR2: SGHVS, FQNEAQ. V lost 7 bases and J lost 4, with 26 bases in between. CDR3 bases: TGTGCCAGCATCCTTTGGACACTGGAGACCCTGACTTACGAGCAGTACTTC. It specifies CASILWTLETLTYEQYF. The full variable domain, its missing parts supplied by reference TRBV7-8 and TRBJ2-7, is GAGVSQSPRYKVAKRGQDVALRCDPISGHVSLFWYQQALGQGPEFLTYFQNEAQLDKSGLPSDRFFAERPEGSVSTLKIQRTQQEDSAVYLCASILWTLETLTYEQYFGPGTRLTVT.

The V call is TRBV4-1, the J call TRBJ1-5, with no clear D. Trimming removed 4 bases from V and 4 bases from J, with 17 bases in between. Germline CDR1 and CDR2: MGHRA and YSYEKL. The CDR3 loop spans 16 amino acids. CDR3: CASSLLFLDKNQPQHF. CDR3 bases: TGCGCCAGCAGCCTACTGTTTCTAGATAAAAATCAGCCCCAGCATTTT.

The sample holds many counts of this clonotype. The rearrangement links TRBV7-9 to TRBJ1-5; no clear D. The germline gives CDR1 SEHNR, CDR2 FQNEAQ (reference sequence). The germline V and J ends were trimmed by 1 base and 3 bases, with 10 bases remaining between them. The CDR3 sequence is 15 residues long. CDR3 nucleotides: TGTGCCAGCAGCTTAGGAGGCGGGAACAATCAGCCCCAGCATTTT. Its translation is CASSLGGGNNQPQHF.

This clonotype was seen repeatedly, ten times or more. The V gene is TRBV6-2 or TRBV6-3, the J gene TRBJ1-1; a weak D match, TRBD1 (6 bases). Looked up from germline, CDR1 is MNHEY and CDR2 is SVGEGT. The ends were cut back, 2 bases at V and 7 bases at J, with 11 bases in the middle. The CDR3 contains 13 residues. The CDR3 protein is CASSYGGHLEAFF. CDR3 DNA: TGTGCCAGCAGTTACGGGGGACACCTTGAAGCTTTCTTT.

V is TRBV2 and J is TRBJ1-2; the D gene is possibly TRBD1 (5 bases). CDR3 size: 11 residues. The germline V and J ends were trimmed by 7 bases and 8 bases, with 11 bases remaining between them. Germline V gene lookup returns CDR1 SNHLY and CDR2 FYNNEI. The CDR3 DNA reads as TGTGCCAGCACCGTGGGGGAAGGCTACACCTTC. Its translation: CASTVGEGYTF.

This clonotype has at least ten counts. V is TRBV6-2 or TRBV6-3 and J is TRBJ2-7; 10 positions match TRBD1. V lost 0 bases to trimming and J lost 5 bases; unmatched junction nucleotides: 4. The germline gives CDR1 MNHEY, CDR2 SVGEGT. The CDR3 has 15 residues. CDR3 loop: CASSYSGQGRNEQYF. The CDR3 DNA is TGTGCCAGCAGTTACTCGGGACAGGGGAGAAACGAGCAGTACTTC.

The chain employs TRBV6-2 or TRBV6-3 and TRBJ1-2, with a possible D match to TRBD1 (5 bases). V was pared by 6 bases and J by 3 bases, with 11 bases between. Germline V gene sequence: CDR1 MNHEY, CDR2 SVGEGT. This CDR3 spans 13 amino acids. The DNA of the CDR3 is TGTGCCAGCAGCAGGGATTCAGACTATGGCTACACCTTC. Its protein product is CASSRDSDYGYTF.

V and J are TRBV12-3 or TRBV12-4 and TRBJ2-5; the D is unclear. The CDR3 consists of 13 residues. V dropped 3 bases and J dropped 5 bases, with 10 bases sitting between them. The CDR3 here is CASSFSAWETQYF. CDR3 nucleotides: TGTGCCAGCAGTTTTTCCGCCTGGGAGACCCAGTACTTC.

This clonotype has ten or more counts. The chain uses TRBV3-1 and TRBJ1-6, with D uncertain. This CDR3 comprises 15 residues. CDR1 is LGHDT and CDR2 is YNNKEL in the germline V gene (reference sequence). The V end was cut by 0 bases, the J end by 9 bases, with 12 bases between. CDR3 loop: CASSQERGSRSPLHF. CDR3 DNA: TGTGCCAGCAGCCAAGAAAGAGGGTCGCGTTCACCCCTCCACTTT.

This chain connects TRBV24-1 to TRBJ1-2, with D maybe TRBD1 (6 bases). Trimming pared 7 bases from V and 8 bases from J, leaving 16 bases between. CDR1 is KGHDR and CDR2 is SFDVKD in the germline V gene. The CDR3 runs 13 residues. CDR3 in DNA: TGTGCCACCAGCAAGTACAGGGAGGCGGGCTACACCTTC. Translated: CATSKYREAGYTF.

At least ten counts were recorded for this clonotype. V gene TRBV20-1 combines with J gene TRBJ1-2, with TRBD1 matching 9 bases. Unmatched junction bases numbered 3, after V lost 6 bases and J lost 4 bases. Germline V gives CDR1 DFQATT, CDR2 SNEGSKA (reference sequence). CDR3 size: 12 residues. CDR3 amino acids: CSATDRGYGYTF. The CDR3 DNA reads as TGCAGTGCAACGGACAGGGGCTATGGCTACACCTTC.

This clonotype came up many times. The chain recombines TRBV30 with TRBJ2-7, with D unresolved. This CDR3 is built from 13 residues. With 3 bases removed from V and 0 bases from J, the gap between germline ends came to 9 bases. Per the germline V gene, CDR1 is GTSNPN and CDR2 is SVGIG (reference sequence). This CDR3 reads CAWRLRSSYEQYF. The CDR3, as DNA: TGTGCCTGGAGGCTGAGAAGCTCCTACGAGCAGTACTTC.

This clonotype was found many times. This sequence joins TRBV6-5 and TRBJ2-7; no firm D call. Per the germline V gene, CDR1 is MNHEY and CDR2 is SVGAGI. This CDR3 comprises 11 residues. Trimming took off 7 bases at V and 5 bases at J, with 9 bases between the two ends. The CDR3 spells CASMEWDEQYF. The CDR3 coding sequence is TGTGCCAGCATGGAGTGGGACGAGCAGTACTTC.

This clonotype was counted ten times or more. The chain couples TRBV7-2 to TRBJ2-7; D remains unclear. The CDR3 is made up of 12 amino acids. V lost 5 bases to trimming and J lost 0 bases, with 5 bases between them. CDR1 SGHTA and CDR2 FQGNSA come from the germline V gene. The CDR3 nucleotides are TGTGCCAGCAGCATAAGCTCCTACGAGCAGTACTTC. Translating it yields CASSISSYEQYF. The variable domain in full, completed from reference TRBV7-2 and TRBJ2-7, reads GAGVSQSPSNKVTEKGKDVELRCDPISGHTALYWYRQSLGQGLEFLIYFQGNSAPDKSGLPSDRFSAERTGGSVSTLTIQRTQQEDSAVYLCASSISSYEQYFGPGTRLTVT.

This clonotype was observed many times. J is TRBJ1-1 and V is TRBV6-1; 7 nucleotides line up with TRBD1. CDR3 length equals 14 residues. The germline CDR1 and CDR2 sequences are MNHNS and SASEGT. V lost 7 bases and J lost 4; bases outside the gene matches: 9. The CDR3 region has the DNA TGTGCCAGCAAGAGGGGGACAGCGGGCACTGAAGCTTTCTTT. Translating it yields CASKRGTAGTEAFF.

This clonotype was observed a few times. The rearrangement uses TRBV7-3 and TRBJ1-2; maybe TRBD1 (6 bases). Germline CDR1 SGHTA, CDR2 FQGTGA. V was cut by 2 bases and J by 14 bases, with 15 bases left in between. The CDR3 length is 12 residues. CDR3 protein: CASSLSRDTLTF. DNA for the CDR3: TGTGCCAGCAGCTTATCCCGGGACACCCTAACCTTC.

In its sample, this clonotype was seen many times. V gene TRBV28 combines with J gene TRBJ2-7; possible D gene TRBD1, 6 bases. CDR1 is MDHEN and CDR2 is SYDVKM in the germline V gene. The CDR3 covers 15 residues. Trimming took off 3 bases at V and 3 bases at J, with 15 bases between the two ends. The CDR3, as DNA: TGTGCCAGCAGTTTTCAATCCGGCAGGGGCTACGAGCAGTACTTC. This encodes CASSFQSGRGYEQYF.

Many counts were recorded for this clonotype. The CDR3 DNA reads as TGTGCCAGCAGTGAAGTAGGGCGGTACAATGAAGCTTTCTTT. Translation: CASSEVGRYNEAFF. The chain links TRBV2 to TRBJ1-1; D gene unclear. The CDR3 has 14 amino acids. The ends were cut back, 1 base at V and 7 bases at J, with 13 bases in the middle. The V gene's germline CDR1 is SNHLY and CDR2 FYNNEI. The full variable domain, completed using reference TRBV2 and TRBJ1-1, is EPEVTQTPSHQVTQMGQEVILRCVPISNHLYFYWYRQILGQKVEFLVSFYNNEISEKSEIFDDQFSVERPDGSNFTLKIRSTKLEDSAMYFCASSEVGRYNEAFFGQGTRLTVV.